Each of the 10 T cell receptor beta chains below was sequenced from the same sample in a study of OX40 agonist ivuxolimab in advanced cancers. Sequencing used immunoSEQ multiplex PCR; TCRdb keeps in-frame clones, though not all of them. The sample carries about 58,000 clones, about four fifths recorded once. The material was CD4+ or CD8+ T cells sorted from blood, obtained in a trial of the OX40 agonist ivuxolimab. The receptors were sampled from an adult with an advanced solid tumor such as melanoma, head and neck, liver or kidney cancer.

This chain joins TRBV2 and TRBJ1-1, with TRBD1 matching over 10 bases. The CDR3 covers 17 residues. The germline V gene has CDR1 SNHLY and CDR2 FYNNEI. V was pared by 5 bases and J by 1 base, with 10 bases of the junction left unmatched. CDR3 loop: CASSRQGAGRSNTEAFF. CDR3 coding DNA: TGTGCCAGCAGTAGACAGGGGGCCGGTCGATCGAACACTGAAGCTTTCTTT.

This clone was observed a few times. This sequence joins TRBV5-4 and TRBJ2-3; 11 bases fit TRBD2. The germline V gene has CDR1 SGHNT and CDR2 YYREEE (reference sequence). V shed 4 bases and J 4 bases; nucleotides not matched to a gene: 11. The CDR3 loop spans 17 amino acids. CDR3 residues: CASSSARLAGGADTQYF. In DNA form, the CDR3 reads TGTGCCAGCAGCAGTGCGCGGCTAGCGGGGGGCGCAGATACGCAGTATTTT. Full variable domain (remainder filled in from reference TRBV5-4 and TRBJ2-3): ETGVTQSPTHLIKTRGQQVTLRCSSQSGHNTVSWYQQALGQGPQFIFQYYREEENGRGNFPPRFSGLQFPNYSSELNVNALELDDSALYLCASSSARLAGGADTQYFGPGTRLTVL.

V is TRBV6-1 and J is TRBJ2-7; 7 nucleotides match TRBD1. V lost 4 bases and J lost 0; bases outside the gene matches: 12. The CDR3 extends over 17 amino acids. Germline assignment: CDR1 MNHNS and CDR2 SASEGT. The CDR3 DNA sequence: TGTGCCAGCAGTGGTAACCAACCGGGACAGTACTCCTACGAGCAGTACTTC. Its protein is CASSGNQPGQYSYEQYF.

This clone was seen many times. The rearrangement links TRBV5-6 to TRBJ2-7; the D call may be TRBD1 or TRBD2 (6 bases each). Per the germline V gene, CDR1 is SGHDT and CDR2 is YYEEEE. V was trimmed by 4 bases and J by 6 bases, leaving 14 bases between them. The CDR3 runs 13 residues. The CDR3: CASSPSWGAEQYF. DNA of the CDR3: TGTGCCAGCAGCCCCTCGTGGGGGGCCGAGCAGTACTTC.

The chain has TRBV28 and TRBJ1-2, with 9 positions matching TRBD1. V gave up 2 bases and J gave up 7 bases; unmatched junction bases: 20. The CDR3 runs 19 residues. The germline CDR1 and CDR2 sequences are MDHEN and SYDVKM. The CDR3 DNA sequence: TGTGCCAGCAGTTTAAGTATGGGACAGGGTTTTCCTGCGGGCTCTGGCTACACCTTC. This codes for CASSLSMGQGFPAGSGYTF.

Here the CDR3 reads CASSTQHADSNQPQHF. In nucleotides, the CDR3 is TGTGCCAGTAGTACGCAACACGCAGATAGCAATCAGCCCCAGCATTTT. The rearrangement links TRBV19 to TRBJ1-5; no firm D call. The V gene's germline CDR1 is LNHDA and CDR2 SQIVND (reference sequence). V lost 4 bases, J lost 0 bases, and 13 bases lay in between. The CDR3 is 16 amino acids.

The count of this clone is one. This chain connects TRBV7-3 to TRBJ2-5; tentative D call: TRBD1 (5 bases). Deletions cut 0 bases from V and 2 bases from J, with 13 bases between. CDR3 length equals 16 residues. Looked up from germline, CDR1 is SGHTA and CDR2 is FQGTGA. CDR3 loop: CASSLTWQGNQETQYF. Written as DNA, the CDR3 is TGTGCCAGCAGCTTAACGTGGCAGGGTAATCAAGAGACCCAGTACTTC.

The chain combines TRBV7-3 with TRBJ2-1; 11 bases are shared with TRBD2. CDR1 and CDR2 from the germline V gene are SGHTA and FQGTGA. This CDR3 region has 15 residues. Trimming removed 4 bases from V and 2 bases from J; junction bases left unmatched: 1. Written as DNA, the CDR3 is TGTGCCAGCAGCTCGACTAGCGGGGCCTACAATGAGCAGTTCTTC. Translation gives CASSSTSGAYNEQFF.

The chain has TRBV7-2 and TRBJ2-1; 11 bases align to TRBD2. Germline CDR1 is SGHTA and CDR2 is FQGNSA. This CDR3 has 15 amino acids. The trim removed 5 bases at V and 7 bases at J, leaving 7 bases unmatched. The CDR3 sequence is CASSLIAGGWNEQFF. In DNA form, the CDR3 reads TGTGCCAGCAGCCTCATAGCGGGAGGGTGGAATGAGCAGTTCTTC.

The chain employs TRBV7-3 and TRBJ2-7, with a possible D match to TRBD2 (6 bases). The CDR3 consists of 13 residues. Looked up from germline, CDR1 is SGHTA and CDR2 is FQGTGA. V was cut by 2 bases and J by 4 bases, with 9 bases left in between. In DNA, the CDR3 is TGTGCCAGCAGCTTAGCGGAGGGGTACGAGCAGTACTTC. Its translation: CASSLAEGYEQYF.